Following are 4 T cell receptor beta chains from one sample sequenced in a study of T-cell reconstitution after alpha-beta-depleted transplantation in children. Unique molecular identifiers were incorporated into the prepared TCRbeta library. A single record per CDR3 protein comes from TCRdb applying MiXCR to the PCR reads. In the table there are some 450,000 distinct CDR3 sequences, approximately 42% of which are singletons. This material consisted of PBMCs, taken before TCRalphabeta/CD19-depleted stem cell transplant. These receptors were obtained from a girl aged 2 to 10 with aplastic anemia, due to receive a stem cell transplant.

J is TRBJ2-7 and V is TRBV5-1; 12 bases agree with TRBD2. Per the germline V gene, CDR1 is SGHRS and CDR2 is YFSETQ. CDR3 size: 16 residues. The trim removed 1 base at V and 3 bases at J, leaving 5 bases unmatched. The chain's CDR3 is CASSLLTSGSSYEQYF. CDR3 DNA sequence: TGCGCCAGCAGCTTGTTGACTAGCGGGAGTAGCTACGAGCAGTACTTC.

This sequence joins TRBV11-2 and TRBJ2-1, with D unclear. Trimming took off 0 bases at V and 7 bases at J, with 10 bases between the two ends. The germline gives CDR1 SGHAT, CDR2 FQNNGV. The CDR3 totals 14 residues. The CDR3 sequence is CASSLDRLLNEQFF. The CDR3 DNA sequence: TGTGCCAGCAGCTTAGACAGATTACTAAATGAGCAGTTCTTC.

The chain couples TRBV7-6 to TRBJ1-1; 7 bases match TRBD1. J was trimmed by 1 base and V by 4 bases; bases with no gene match: 6. Germline V gene sequence: CDR1 SGHVS, CDR2 FNYEAQ. The CDR3 runs to 15 residues. CDR3 loop: CASSSRQGRNTEAFF. The CDR3 DNA sequence: TGTGCCAGCAGCTCGAGACAGGGTAGGAACACTGAAGCTTTCTTT. Complete variable domain (other parts from reference TRBV7-6 and TRBJ1-1): GAGVSQSPRYKVTKRGQDVALRCDPISGHVSLYWYRQALGQGPEFLTYFNYEAQQDKSGLPNDRFSAERPEGSISTLTIQRTEQRDSAMYRCASSSRQGRNTEAFFGQGTRLTVV.

V usage is TRBV15 and J usage is TRBJ2-7; TRBD1 matches at 8 bases. Germline V gene lookup returns CDR1 LNHNV and CDR2 YYDKDF (reference sequence). Unmatched junction bases numbered 6, after V lost 4 bases and J lost 1 base. The CDR3 spans 15 residues. CDR3 sequence: CATSTERDRSYEQYF. The CDR3 bases are TGTGCCACCAGCACCGAACGGGACAGGTCCTACGAGCAGTACTTC.